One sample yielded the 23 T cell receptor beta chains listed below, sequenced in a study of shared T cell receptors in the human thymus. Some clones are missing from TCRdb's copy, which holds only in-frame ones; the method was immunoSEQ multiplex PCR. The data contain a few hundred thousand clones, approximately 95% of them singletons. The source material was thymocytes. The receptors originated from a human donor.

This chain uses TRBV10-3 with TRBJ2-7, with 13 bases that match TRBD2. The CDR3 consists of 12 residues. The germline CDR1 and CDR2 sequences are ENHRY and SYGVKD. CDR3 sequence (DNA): TGTGGGACTAGCGGGGGACTGGACGAGCAGTACTTC. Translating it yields CGTSGGLDEQYF.

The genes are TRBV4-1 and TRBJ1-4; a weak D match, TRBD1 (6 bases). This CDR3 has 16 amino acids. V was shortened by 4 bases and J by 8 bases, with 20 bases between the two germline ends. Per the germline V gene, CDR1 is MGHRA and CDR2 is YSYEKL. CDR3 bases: TGCGCCAGCAGCCCGGGGGACGGGGGCGCGGGAGAAAAACTGTTTTTT. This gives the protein CASSPGDGGAGEKLFF.

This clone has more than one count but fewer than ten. The DNA of the CDR3 is TGTGCCAGCCGGGACAGGATCTATGGCTACACCTTC. Translation: CASRDRIYGYTF. The chain combines TRBV7-9 with TRBJ1-2; 8 bases agree with TRBD1. CDR1 and CDR2 from the germline V gene are SEHNR and FQNEAQ (reference sequence). With 8 bases clipped from V and 4 bases from J, the junction kept 3 bases outside the gene matches. The CDR3 runs 12 residues.

The CDR3 region is CASSPQGKYF. For the CDR3, the DNA is TGTGCCAGCAGCCCACAGGGGAAGTACTTC. The chain couples TRBV11-2 to TRBJ2-4; 7 nucleotides line up with TRBD1. The germline gives CDR1 SGHAT, CDR2 FQNNGV. J gave up 14 bases and V 5 bases, and 3 bases lay outside the gene matches. This CDR3 has 10 amino acids.

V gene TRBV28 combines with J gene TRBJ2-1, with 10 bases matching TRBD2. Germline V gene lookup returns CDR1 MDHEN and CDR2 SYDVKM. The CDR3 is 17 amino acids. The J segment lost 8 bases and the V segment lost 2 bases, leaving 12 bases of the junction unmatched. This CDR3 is CASSLQAGGPSDDEQFF. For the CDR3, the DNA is TGTGCCAGCAGTTTACAAGCGGGAGGGCCCTCGGACGATGAGCAGTTCTTC. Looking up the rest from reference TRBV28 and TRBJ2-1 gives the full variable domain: DVKVTQSSRYLVKRTGEKVFLECVQDMDHENMFWYRQDPGLGLRLIYFSYDVKMKEKGDIPEGYSVSREKKERFSLILESASTNQTSMYLCASSLQAGGPSDDEQFFGPGTRLTVL.

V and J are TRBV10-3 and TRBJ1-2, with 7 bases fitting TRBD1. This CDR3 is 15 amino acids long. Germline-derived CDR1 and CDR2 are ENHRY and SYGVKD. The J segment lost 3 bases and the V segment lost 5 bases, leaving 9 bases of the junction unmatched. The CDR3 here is CAISSRDRSDYGYTF. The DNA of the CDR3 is TGTGCCATCAGTTCCCGGGACAGATCAGACTATGGCTACACCTTC.

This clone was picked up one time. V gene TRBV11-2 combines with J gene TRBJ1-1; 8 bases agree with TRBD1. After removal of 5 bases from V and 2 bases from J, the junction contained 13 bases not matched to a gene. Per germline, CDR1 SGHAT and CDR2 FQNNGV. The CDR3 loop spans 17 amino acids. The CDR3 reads CASSPLGQGARNTEAFF. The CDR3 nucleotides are TGTGCCAGCAGCCCCCTGGGGCAGGGGGCGCGAAACACTGAAGCTTTCTTT.

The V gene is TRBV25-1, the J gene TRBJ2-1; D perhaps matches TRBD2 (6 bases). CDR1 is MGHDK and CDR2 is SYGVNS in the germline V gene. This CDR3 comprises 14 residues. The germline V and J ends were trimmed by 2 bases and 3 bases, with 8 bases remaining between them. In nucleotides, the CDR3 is TGTGCCAGCAGTGAAGGGACTTTCTACAATGAGCAGTTCTTC. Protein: CASSEGTFYNEQFF.

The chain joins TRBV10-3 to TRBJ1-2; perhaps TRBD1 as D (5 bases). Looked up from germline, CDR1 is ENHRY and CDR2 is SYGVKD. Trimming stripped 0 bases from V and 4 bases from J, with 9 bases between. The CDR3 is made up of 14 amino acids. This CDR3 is CAISESTGSYGYTF. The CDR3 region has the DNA TGTGCCATCAGTGAGTCAACAGGAAGCTATGGCTACACCTTC.

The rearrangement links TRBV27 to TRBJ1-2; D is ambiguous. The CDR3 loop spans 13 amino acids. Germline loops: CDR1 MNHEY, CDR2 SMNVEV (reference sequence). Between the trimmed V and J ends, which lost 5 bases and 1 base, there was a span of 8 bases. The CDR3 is CASSPAINYGYTF. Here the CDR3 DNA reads TGTGCCAGCAGTCCCGCGATTAACTATGGCTACACCTTC.

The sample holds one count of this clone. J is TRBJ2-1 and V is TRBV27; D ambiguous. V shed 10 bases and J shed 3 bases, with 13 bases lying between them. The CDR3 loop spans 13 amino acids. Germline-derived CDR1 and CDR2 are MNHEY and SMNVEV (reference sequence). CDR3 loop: CATRNTVYNEQFF. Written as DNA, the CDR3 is TGTGCCACCCGGAATACGGTCTACAATGAGCAGTTCTTC.

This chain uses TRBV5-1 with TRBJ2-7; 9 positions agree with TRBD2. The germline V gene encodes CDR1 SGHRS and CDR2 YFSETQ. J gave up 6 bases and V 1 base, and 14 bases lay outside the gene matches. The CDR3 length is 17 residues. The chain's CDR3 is CASSLWPGGPSGIEQYF. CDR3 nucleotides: TGCGCCAGCAGCTTGTGGCCAGGGGGGCCTAGCGGGATCGAGCAGTACTTC.

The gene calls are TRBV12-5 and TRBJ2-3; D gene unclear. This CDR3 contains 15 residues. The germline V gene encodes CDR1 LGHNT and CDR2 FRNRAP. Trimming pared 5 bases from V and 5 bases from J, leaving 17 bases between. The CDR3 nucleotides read TGTGCTAGTGGTCCCGGGCCCAGCGAGGTAGATACGCAGTATTTT. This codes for CASGPGPSEVDTQYF.

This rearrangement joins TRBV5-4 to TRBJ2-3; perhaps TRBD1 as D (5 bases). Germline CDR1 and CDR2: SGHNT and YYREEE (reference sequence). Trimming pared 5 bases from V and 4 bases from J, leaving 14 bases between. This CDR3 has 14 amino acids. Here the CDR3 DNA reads TGTGCCAGCAGTCTTCAGGGAAGGGCAGATACGCAGTATTTT. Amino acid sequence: CASSLQGRADTQYF. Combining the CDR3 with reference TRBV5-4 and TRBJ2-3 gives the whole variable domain ETGVTQSPTHLIKTRGQQVTLRCSSQSGHNTVSWYQQALGQGPQFIFQYYREEENGRGNFPPRFSGLQFPNYSSELNVNALELDDSALYLCASSLQGRADTQYFGPGTRLTVL.

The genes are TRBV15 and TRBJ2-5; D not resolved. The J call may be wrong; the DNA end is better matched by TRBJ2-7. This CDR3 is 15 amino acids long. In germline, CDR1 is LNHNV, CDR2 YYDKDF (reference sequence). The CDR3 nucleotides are TGTGCCACCAGCAGAGAGGGCAGATACTCCTACGAGCAGTACTTC. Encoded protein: CATSREGRYSYEQYF.

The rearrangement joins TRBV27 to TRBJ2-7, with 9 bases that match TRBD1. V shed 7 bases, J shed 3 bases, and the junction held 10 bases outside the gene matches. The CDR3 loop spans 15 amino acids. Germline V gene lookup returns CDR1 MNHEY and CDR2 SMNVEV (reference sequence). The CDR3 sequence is CASIFTGGSVYEQYF. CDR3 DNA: TGTGCCAGCATATTCACAGGGGGCTCGGTCTACGAGCAGTACTTC.

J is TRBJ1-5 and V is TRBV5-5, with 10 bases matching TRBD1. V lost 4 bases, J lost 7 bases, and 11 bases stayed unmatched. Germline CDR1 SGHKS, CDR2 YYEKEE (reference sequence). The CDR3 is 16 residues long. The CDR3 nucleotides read TGTGCCAGCAGCCTCCTCGACAGGGGGCAGGAGCAGCCCCAGCATTTT. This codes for CASSLLDRGQEQPQHF.

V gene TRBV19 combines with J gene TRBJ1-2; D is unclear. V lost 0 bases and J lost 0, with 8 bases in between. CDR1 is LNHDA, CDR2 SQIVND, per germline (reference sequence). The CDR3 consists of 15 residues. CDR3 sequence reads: CASSIDLPANYGYTF. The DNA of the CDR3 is TGTGCCAGTAGTATAGATCTTCCAGCTAACTATGGCTACACCTTC.

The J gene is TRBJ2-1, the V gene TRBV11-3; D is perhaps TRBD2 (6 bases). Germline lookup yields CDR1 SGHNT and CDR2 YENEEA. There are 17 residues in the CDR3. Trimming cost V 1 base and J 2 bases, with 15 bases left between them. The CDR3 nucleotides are TGTGCCAGCAGCTTAGGAGGCGTGGGGAGGACCTACAATGAGCAGTTCTTC. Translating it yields CASSLGGVGRTYNEQFF.

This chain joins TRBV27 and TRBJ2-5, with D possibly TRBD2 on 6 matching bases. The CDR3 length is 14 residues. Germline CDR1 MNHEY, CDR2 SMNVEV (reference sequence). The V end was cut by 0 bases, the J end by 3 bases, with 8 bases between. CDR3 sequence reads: CASSLSIAEETQYF. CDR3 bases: TGTGCCAGCAGTTTATCAATAGCGGAAGAGACCCAGTACTTC.

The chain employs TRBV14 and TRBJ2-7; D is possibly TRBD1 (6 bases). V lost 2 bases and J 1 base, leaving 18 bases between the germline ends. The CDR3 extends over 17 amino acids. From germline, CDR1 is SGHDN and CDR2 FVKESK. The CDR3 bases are TGTGCCAGCAGCCAACTAGAACAGGGTAAGGTGTCCTACGAGCAGTACTTC. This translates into CASSQLEQGKVSYEQYF.

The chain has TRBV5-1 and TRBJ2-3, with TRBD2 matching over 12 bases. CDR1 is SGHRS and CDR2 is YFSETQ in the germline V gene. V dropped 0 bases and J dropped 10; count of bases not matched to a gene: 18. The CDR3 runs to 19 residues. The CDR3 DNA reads TGCGCCAGCAGCTTGGAGCGGTGGGCTAGCGGGAGGGCCGGTTGGTCGCAGTATTTT. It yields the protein CASSLERWASGRAGWSQYF.

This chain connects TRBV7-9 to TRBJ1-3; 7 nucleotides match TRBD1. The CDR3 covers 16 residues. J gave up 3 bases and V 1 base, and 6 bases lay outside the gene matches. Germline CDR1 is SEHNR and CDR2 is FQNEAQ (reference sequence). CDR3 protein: CASSLGKGGHGNTIYF. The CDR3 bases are TGTGCCAGCAGCTTAGGAAAAGGGGGCCATGGAAACACCATATATTTT.